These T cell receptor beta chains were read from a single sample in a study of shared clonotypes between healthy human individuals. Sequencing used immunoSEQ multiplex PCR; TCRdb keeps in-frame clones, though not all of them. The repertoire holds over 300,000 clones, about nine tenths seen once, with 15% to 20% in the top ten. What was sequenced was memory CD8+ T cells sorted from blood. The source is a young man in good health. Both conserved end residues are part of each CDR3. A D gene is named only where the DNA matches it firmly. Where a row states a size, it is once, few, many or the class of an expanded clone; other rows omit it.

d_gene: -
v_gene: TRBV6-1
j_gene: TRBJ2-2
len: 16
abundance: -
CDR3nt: TGTGCCAGCAGTGAAGCGCTACAGGAAACTACCGGGGAGCTGTTTTTT
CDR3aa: CASSEALQETTGELFF

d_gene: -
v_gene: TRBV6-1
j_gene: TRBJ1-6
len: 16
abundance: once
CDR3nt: TGTGCCAGCAGTGAAGCTGGGGAATCCTATAATTCACCCCTCCACTTT
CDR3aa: CASSEAGESYNSPLHF

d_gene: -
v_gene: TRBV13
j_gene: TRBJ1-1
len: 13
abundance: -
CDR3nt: TGTGCCAGCAGCTTAGTTCCTGGGGGCGAAGCTTTCTTT
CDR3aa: CASSLVPGGEAFF

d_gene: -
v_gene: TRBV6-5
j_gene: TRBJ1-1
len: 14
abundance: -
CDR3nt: TGTGCCAGCAGTTACTCCCCCCCTGGGACTGAAGCTTTCTTT
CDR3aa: CASSYSPPGTEAFF

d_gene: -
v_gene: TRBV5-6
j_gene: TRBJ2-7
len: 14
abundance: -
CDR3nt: TGTGCCAGCAGCTTGTCCATCGAGGTCTACGAGCAGTACTTC
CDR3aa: CASSLSIEVYEQYF

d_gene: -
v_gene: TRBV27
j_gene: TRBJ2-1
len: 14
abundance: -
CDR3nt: TGTGCCAGCAGTTGGGGGCAGGGAGGCAATGAGCAGTTCTTC
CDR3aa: CASSWGQGGNEQFF

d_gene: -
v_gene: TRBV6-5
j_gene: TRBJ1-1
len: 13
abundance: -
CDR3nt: TGTGCCAGCAGTTACACGGAGAACACTGAAGCTTTCTTT
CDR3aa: CASSYTENTEAFF

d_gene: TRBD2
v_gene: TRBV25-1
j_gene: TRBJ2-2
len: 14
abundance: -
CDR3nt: TGTGCCAGCACGGCGGGAGAGGACACCGGGGAGCTGTTTTTT
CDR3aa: CASTAGEDTGELFF

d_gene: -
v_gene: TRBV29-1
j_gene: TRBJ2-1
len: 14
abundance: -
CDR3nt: TGCAGCGTCGAAGGACTCTCAGATAACAATGAGCAGTTCTTC
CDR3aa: CSVEGLSDNNEQFF

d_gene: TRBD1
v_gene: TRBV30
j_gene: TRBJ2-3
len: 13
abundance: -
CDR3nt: TGTGCCTGGATGGACAGGGCTACAGATACGCAGTATTTT
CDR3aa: CAWMDRATDTQYF

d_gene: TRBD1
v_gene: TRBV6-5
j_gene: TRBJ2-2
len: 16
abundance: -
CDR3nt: TGTGCCAGCAGTTACACAGGGACAGGGGCGGACGGGGAGCTGTTTTTT
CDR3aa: CASSYTGTGADGELFF

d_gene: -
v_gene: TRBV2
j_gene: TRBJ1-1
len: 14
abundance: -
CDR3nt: TGTGCCAGCAGTGGGGGGAGACCGGTGACTGAAGCTTTCTTT
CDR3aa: CASSGGRPVTEAFF